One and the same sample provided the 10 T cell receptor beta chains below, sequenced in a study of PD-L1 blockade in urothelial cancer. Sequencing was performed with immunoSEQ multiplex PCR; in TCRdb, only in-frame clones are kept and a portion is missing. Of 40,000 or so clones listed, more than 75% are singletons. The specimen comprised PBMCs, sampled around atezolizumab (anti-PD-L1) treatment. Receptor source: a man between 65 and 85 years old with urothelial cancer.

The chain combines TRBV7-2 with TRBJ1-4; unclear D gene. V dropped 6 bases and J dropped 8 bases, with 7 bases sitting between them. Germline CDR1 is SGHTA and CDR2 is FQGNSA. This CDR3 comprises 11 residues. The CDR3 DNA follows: TGTGCCAGCAGAATCGGGGAAAAACTGTTTTTT. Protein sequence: CASRIGEKLFF.

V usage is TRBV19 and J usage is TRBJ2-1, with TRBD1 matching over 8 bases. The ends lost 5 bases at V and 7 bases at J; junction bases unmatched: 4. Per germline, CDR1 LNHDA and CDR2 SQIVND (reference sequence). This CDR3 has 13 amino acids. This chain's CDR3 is CASSATGGNEQFF. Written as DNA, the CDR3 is TGTGCCAGTAGTGCAACAGGGGGTAATGAGCAGTTCTTC.

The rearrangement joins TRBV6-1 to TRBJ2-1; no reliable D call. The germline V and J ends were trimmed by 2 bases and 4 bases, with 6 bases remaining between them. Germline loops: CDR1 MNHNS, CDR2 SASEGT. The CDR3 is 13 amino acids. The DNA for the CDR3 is TGTGCCAGCAGTGAATGGAGATACAATGAGCAGTTCTTC. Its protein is CASSEWRYNEQFF.

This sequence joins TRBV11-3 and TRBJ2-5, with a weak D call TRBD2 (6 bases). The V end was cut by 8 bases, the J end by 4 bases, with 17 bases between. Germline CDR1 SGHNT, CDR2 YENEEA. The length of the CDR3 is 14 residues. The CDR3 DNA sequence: TGTGCCAGCCGGGGGAACGGGTTTCGAGAGACCCAGTACTTC. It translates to CASRGNGFRETQYF.

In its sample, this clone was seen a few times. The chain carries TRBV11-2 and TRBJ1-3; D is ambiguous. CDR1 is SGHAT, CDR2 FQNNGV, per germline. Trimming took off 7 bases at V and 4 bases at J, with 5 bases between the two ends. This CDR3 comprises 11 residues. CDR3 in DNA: TGTGCCAGCACCCTGGGAAACACCATATATTTT. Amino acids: CASTLGNTIYF.

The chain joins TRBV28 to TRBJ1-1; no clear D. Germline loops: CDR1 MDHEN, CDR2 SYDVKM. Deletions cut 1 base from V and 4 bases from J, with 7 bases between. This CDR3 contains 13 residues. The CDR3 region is CASSLFLSTEAFF. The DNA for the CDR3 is TGTGCCAGCAGTTTATTTTTGAGCACTGAAGCTTTCTTT.

The CDR3 loop reads CASSPLSRDRGPNEQFF. The CDR3 DNA follows: TGTGCCAGCAGTCCCCTTTCCCGGGACAGGGGACCCAATGAGCAGTTCTTC. J is TRBJ2-1 and V is TRBV28; 10 nucleotides align to TRBD1. V gave up 5 bases and J gave up 6 bases; unmatched junction bases: 13. The CDR3 is made up of 17 amino acids. Germline V lookup: CDR1 MDHEN, CDR2 SYDVKM.

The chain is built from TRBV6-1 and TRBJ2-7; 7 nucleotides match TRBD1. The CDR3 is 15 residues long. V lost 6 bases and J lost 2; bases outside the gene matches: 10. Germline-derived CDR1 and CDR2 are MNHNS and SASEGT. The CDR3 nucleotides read TGTGCCAGCAGCGACCGCGGACAGGCGGCCTACGAGCAGTACTTC. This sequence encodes CASSDRGQAAYEQYF.

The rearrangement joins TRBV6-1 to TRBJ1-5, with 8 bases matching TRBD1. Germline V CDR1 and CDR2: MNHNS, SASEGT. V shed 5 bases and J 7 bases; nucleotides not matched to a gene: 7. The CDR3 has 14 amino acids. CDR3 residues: CASSWTGSEQPQHF. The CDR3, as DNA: TGTGCCAGCAGTTGGACAGGGTCCGAGCAGCCCCAGCATTTT.

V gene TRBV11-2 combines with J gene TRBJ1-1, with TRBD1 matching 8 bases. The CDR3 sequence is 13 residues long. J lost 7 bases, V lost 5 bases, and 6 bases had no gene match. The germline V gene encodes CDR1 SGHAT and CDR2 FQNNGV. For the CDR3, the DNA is TGTGCCAGCAGCCCCAGAGACAGGGGTGAAGCTTTCTTT. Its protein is CASSPRDRGEAFF.